This TCR beta chain was documented in a study of shared clonotypes between healthy human individuals (dated by TCRdb to 2018 to 2020). Regarding the research as a whole: A couple of women and a few men aged 18 to 49 years were included in the cohort. For each donor, three plates each were used for CD4 naive and CD4 memory, two plates were used for CD8 naive, and one plate was used for CD8 memory. To estimate repertoire size and how much clonotype sharing occurs between individuals, the study deeply sequenced the blood TCR repertoires of roughly 5 healthy adults. Libraries were prepared and TCR repertoires were sequenced by different laboratories using diverse techniques, in order to increase sequencing depth and limit assay-specific biases. Between about 0.85 and 9.5 billion PBMCs per donor were obtained by leukapheresis.

The study at large found these results: Compared with non-shared clonotypes, clonotypes shared by all four sorted-subset donors had higher generation probabilities. Incomplete sequencing was indicated by rarefaction of sorted-subset datasets, despite the large sequencing depth. Sampling was restricted to blood, and TCR repertoires in tissue are likely to differ from TCR repertoires in blood. Estimated clonotype richness was generally larger for naive than for memory subsets. Pairwise subsampling indicated that sequencing depth was expected to affect the degree of clonotype sharing among donors. Because the study included a small number of donors, the genetic and exposure-history diversity represented was limited. When a handful of donors were compared, the shared fraction of clonotypes was around 5.1% for naive CD4, roughly 3.4% for naive CD8, more than 2% for memory CD4, and under 0.5% for memory CD8.

CD8 naive samples were CD45RO-negative cells positively selected for CCR7, giving a CD45RA+CCR7+ population that excluded TemRA cells. The donors were healthy, HIV-negative adults with no recently reported acute infections or vaccinations. Only Caucasian adults living in Nashville, Tennessee, USA were represented among the donors. Blood was collected by leukapheresis, and PBMCs were isolated by Ficoll-Histopaque density gradient centrifugation and then cryopreserved in liquid nitrogen vapor phase. Purity and quantity of every magnetically sorted T cell population were checked by analytical flow cytometry. Genomic DNA was isolated from every sorted fraction and measured by UV absorbance on a Nanodrop 2000c. Points on this clone: No cognate antigen has been identified for it. Per-nucleotide qualities are absent, and no much larger clonotype sits a single base away.

Using the deep immunoSEQ assay, multiplex PCR amplified TCR CDR3 regions from genomic DNA. For each cell subset, the extracted genomic DNA was distributed evenly across all wells of several immunoSEQ 96-well plates, and each plate served as one replicate. For sorted subsets, 200 to 250 ng of genomic DNA, equivalent to around 30,000 T cell genomes, went into each replicate PCR. Purified libraries were quantified with a Qubit 3.0 fluorometer, sized on a Bioanalyzer 2100, and re-quantified with the KAPA Library Quantification kit. A separate single-read 150-cycle Illumina NextSeq 550 flow cell was used to sequence each immunoSEQ 96-well plate. In the source study's methods: Because the immunoSEQ output included only junctional sequences and no quality scores, the filtering could not be the same as the filtering used for full-length reads. To assign V/J genes and CDR3, sequences were annotated against IMGT germline references using PyIR, a Python wrapper for IgBLAST v1.9. Reads were removed for weak V/J assignments (E-value above 1e-6), missing CDR3, stop codons, out-of-frame junctions, or ambiguous translated residues. V3J clonotypes were defined as sequences sharing the same inferred V gene, J gene, and CDR3 amino acid sequence. Percentage overlap between repertoires was computed as shared unique clonotypes divided by the size of the smaller repertoire. Richness of each repertoire was evaluated using RTK rarefaction, the Chao1 estimator, and Recon v2.1 estimates of unobserved clonotypes. Generation probabilities for all TCRbeta clonotypes obtained by the gDNA method from a handful of donors were computed using OLGA. Here the immuneACCESS table is served through TCRdb, limited to in-frame sequences with V and J called. Missing clones are a known gap in these copies; in checked studies unresolved V genes cover under half, and the rest lacks a known reason. That table furnishes V, J and clone size, whereas the DNA furnished D and trimming. The sample table lists around 610,000 clones, 95% to 96% of them with a count of one. The biggest ten clones account for approximately 0.12% of the sample.

The origin of this receptor is a woman in her thirties in good health. Sequencing was performed on naive CD8+ T cells sorted from blood. The cell subset or site label, as the study defines it: CD45RA+CCR7+.

The nucleotides read TGTGCCAGCACCCGACTAGCGGGAGGGTCCTCCTACAATGAGCAGTTCTTC. The encoded protein is CASTRLAGGSSYNEQFF. The chain is encoded by TRBV7-6 joined to TRBJ2-1, and 14 junction bases match TRBD2. The cysteine opens and the phenylalanine closes a CDR3 of 17 amino acids. Only the CDR3 portion is preserved as DNA: 51 bases, with reading frame beginning at the first base. For this chain, trimming is 7 bases at the V end and 0 bases at the J end, and the number of junction bases without a gene match is 5. Based on the germline V gene, the CDR1 and CDR2 sequences are SGHVS and FNYEAQ.